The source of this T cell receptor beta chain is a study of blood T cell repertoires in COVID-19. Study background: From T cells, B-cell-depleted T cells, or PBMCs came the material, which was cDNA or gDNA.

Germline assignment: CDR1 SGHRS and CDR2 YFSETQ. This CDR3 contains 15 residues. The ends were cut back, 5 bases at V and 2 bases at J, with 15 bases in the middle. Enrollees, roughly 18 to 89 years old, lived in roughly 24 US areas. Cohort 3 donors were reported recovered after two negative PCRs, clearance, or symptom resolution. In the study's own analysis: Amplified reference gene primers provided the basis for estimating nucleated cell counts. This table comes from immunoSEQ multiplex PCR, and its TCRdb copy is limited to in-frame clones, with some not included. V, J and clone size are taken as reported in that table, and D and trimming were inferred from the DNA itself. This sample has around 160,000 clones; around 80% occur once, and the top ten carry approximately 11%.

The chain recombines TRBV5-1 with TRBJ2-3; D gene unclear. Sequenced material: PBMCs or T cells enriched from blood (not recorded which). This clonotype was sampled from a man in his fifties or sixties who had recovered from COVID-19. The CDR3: CASRMTHKNTDTQYF. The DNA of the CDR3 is TGCGCCAGCAGGATGACACATAAGAACACAGATACGCAGTATTTT.